These T cell receptor beta chains were read from a single sample in a study of cytomegalovirus exposure and HLA in healthy donors. Here immunoSEQ multiplex PCR was the method, and the copy in TCRdb shows in-frame clones only, minus some. The table shows under 130,000 clones, with 9.5% to 15% occurring only once. The sequencing input was PBMCs. The receptors were gathered from a man aged 35 to 55 in good health and CMV-seropositive. CDR3s include the opening cysteine and the closing phenylalanine or tryptophan. A D gene is named only where the DNA matches it firmly. Size values are once, few and many counts, or a class for expanded clones, and some rows have none.

v_gene,abundance,d_gene,j_gene,CDR3aa,CDR3nt
TRBV7-2,few,TRBD1,TRBJ1-2,CASSAGQARFYTF,TGTGCCAGCAGCGCGGGACAGGCCCGGTTCTACACCTTC
TRBV19,few,TRBD1,TRBJ2-7,CASSPTGSYEQYF,TGTGCCAGTAGTCCGACAGGGTCCTACGAGCAGTACTTC
TRBV5-1,few,-,TRBJ1-4,CASSFSGTNEKLFF,TGCGCCAGCAGCTTTTCCGGAACTAATGAAAAACTGTTTTTT
TRBV7-9,-,TRBD2,TRBJ2-7,CASSLTSGSYEQYF,TGTGCCAGCAGCTTGACTAGCGGGAGTTACGAGCAGTACTTC
TRBV5-1,-,-,TRBJ2-2,CASSYRVREPPGGELFF,TGCGCCAGCAGCTACCGAGTCCGGGAGCCCCCGGGCGGGGAGCTGTTTTTT
TRBV6-1,many,TRBD2,TRBJ2-7,CASSLLAGEEVEQYF,TGTGCCAGCAGTTTATTAGCGGGAGAGGAGGTTGAGCAGTACTTC
TRBV6-5,few,TRBD1,TRBJ1-1,CASRAGTGREAFF,TGTGCCAGCAGGGCCGGGACAGGCCGGGAGGCTTTCTTT
TRBV18,once,-,TRBJ1-2,CASSPGGGGYTF,TGTGCCAGCTCACCAGGGGGCGGAGGTTACACCTTC
TRBV2,few,-,TRBJ2-3,CASLIRTDTQYF,TGTGCCAGCCTAATTCGCACAGATACGCAGTATTTT
TRBV19,-,-,TRBJ2-1,CASGDHRNEQFF,TGTGCCAGTGGAGACCACCGGAATGAGCAGTTCTTC
TRBV27,few,TRBD2,TRBJ2-7,CASRSGGGSYEQYF,TGTGCCAGCCGGTCGGGAGGGGGCTCCTACGAGCAGTACTTC
TRBV28,few,-,TRBJ2-1,CASSLGPSVYNEQFF,TGTGCCAGCAGTTTGGGTCCTAGCGTTTACAATGAGCAGTTCTTC
TRBV11-2,-,TRBD1,TRBJ2-2,CASSFQGARSTGELFF,TGTGCCAGCAGCTTCCAGGGGGCGCGAAGCACCGGGGAGCTGTTTTTT
TRBV5-1,few,-,TRBJ1-1,CASSTRLNTEAFF,TGCGCCAGCAGCACACGCTTGAACACTGAAGCTTTCTTT
TRBV7-2,few,TRBD1,TRBJ2-5,CASSLVAGGAKATQYF,TGTGCCAGCAGCTTAGTAGCAGGGGGCGCGAAGGCCACCCAGTACTTC
TRBV25-1,-,-,TRBJ1-4,CASSEGAGGAGEKLFF,TGTGCCAGCAGTGAGGGGGCGGGAGGGGCGGGTGAAAAACTGTTTTTT
TRBV7-9,few,-,TRBJ2-2,CASSLRGGEEDTGELFF,TGTGCCAGCAGCCTACGCGGCGGGGAGGAGGACACCGGGGAGCTGTTTTTT
TRBV5-5,-,TRBD2,TRBJ2-7,CASSSTSAITYEQYF,TGTGCCAGCAGCTCGACTAGCGCAATTACCTACGAGCAGTACTTC
TRBV4-1,few,-,TRBJ1-1,CASSSRTTKAFF,TGCGCCAGCAGCTCCCGGACAACGAAAGCTTTCTTT